Shown below are 15 T cell receptor beta chains from a single sample sequenced in a study of siplizumab effects on memory and regulatory T cells. TCRdb's table, derived via immunoSEQ multiplex PCR, lists solely in-frame clones and lacks some. The table records about 100,000 clones, about 91% of them present only once. Source material: Tregs sorted from blood. Every receptor here comes from a human donor in good health.

For the CDR3, the DNA is TGTGCCAGCGGAACCACAGATACGCAGTATTTT. This codes for CASGTTDTQYF. The chain uses TRBV6-5 and TRBJ2-3; no firm D call. Germline lookup yields CDR1 MNHEY and CDR2 SVGAGI. The CDR3 length is 11 residues. Trimming removed 8 bases at V and 2 bases at J, with 5 bases between.

The genes are TRBV7-3 and TRBJ2-1; the match to TRBD2 covers 15 bases. With V trimmed by 5 bases and J by 4 bases, 3 bases remained unmatched. The CDR3 extends over 16 amino acids. CDR1 is SGHTA, CDR2 FQGTGA, per germline. CDR3 sequence: CASSQGLAGGYNEQFF. CDR3 nucleotides: TGTGCCAGCAGCCAGGGACTAGCGGGAGGATACAATGAGCAGTTCTTC.

In its sample, this clone was seen once. Distinct nucleotide sequences in the sample also encode this CDR3. The rearrangement uses TRBV7-9 and TRBJ2-7, with 7 bases fitting TRBD2. The V segment lost 1 base and the J segment 3 bases; nucleotides outside the gene matches: 3. CDR3 length: 14 amino acids. Germline CDR1 is SEHNR and CDR2 is FQNEAQ (reference sequence). The CDR3 protein is CASSLVGGSYEQYF. CDR3 nucleotides: TGTGCCAGCAGCTTAGTAGGCGGGAGCTACGAGCAGTACTTC. Combining the CDR3 with reference TRBV7-9 and TRBJ2-7 gives the whole variable domain DTGVSQNPRHKITKRGQNVTFRCDPISEHNRLYWYRQTLGQGPEFLTYFQNEAQLEKSRLLSDRFSAERPKGSFSTLEIQRTEQGDSAMYLCASSLVGGSYEQYFGPGTRLTVT.

The rearrangement joins TRBV5-4 to TRBJ2-3; D is undetermined. The CDR3 is 15 residues long. V lost 4 bases to trimming and J lost 4 bases, with 16 bases between them. Germline values: CDR1 SGHNT, CDR2 YYREEE (reference sequence). DNA for the CDR3: TGTGCCAGCAGCCCCCCCCTGCCTAAGTCAGATACGCAGTATTTT. Translation: CASSPPLPKSDTQYF. Variable domain in full (rest from reference TRBV5-4 and TRBJ2-3): ETGVTQSPTHLIKTRGQQVTLRCSSQSGHNTVSWYQQALGQGPQFIFQYYREEENGRGNFPPRFSGLQFPNYSSELNVNALELDDSALYLCASSPPLPKSDTQYFGPGTRLTVL.

This chain connects TRBV5-4 to TRBJ1-3; D possibly corresponds to TRBD1 (6 bases). Germline-derived CDR1 and CDR2 are SGHNT and YYREEE (reference sequence). Trimming shortened V by 2 bases and J by 2 bases, and 11 bases separated the two germline ends. The CDR3 has 15 residues. CDR3 DNA sequence: TGTGCCAGCAGCTTCGGGGGGGCAGCTGGAAACACCATATATTTT. This sequence encodes CASSFGGAAGNTIYF.

The chain uses TRBV11-2 and TRBJ1-1; D remains ambiguous. Germline V gives CDR1 SGHAT, CDR2 FQNNGV. The ends were cut back, 7 bases at V and 1 base at J, with 13 bases in the middle. This CDR3 region has 14 residues. The CDR3 bases are TGTGCCAGCACGGAGGTGGTCGGGAACACTGAAGCTTTCTTT. It codes for CASTEVVGNTEAFF.

The chain recombines TRBV6-5 with TRBJ1-2; D remains unclear. This CDR3 contains 15 residues. Germline assignment: CDR1 MNHEY and CDR2 SVGAGI. The ends were cut back, 0 bases at V and 2 bases at J, with 10 bases in the middle. The CDR3 DNA reads TGTGCCAGCAGTTACTCGATTTCCAAGAACTATGGCTACACCTTC. Translated, it gives CASSYSISKNYGYTF.

The chain carries TRBV29-1 and TRBJ1-1; tentative D call: TRBD1 (6 bases). Germline CDR1 reads SQVTM; CDR2 reads ANQGSEA. This CDR3 is built from 13 residues. Trimming removed 7 bases at V and 3 bases at J, with 15 bases between. The CDR3 DNA reads TGCAGCGGAAAGGACAGCCGGGACACTGAAGCTTTCTTT. Translation: CSGKDSRDTEAFF.

The chain recombines TRBV11-2 with TRBJ1-2; D unresolved. In germline, CDR1 is SGHAT, CDR2 FQNNGV. The CDR3 covers 13 residues. V lost 5 bases and J lost 4, with 11 bases in between. The CDR3: CASSPRVFYGYTF. The CDR3 DNA sequence: TGTGCCAGCAGCCCGCGGGTATTCTATGGCTACACCTTC.

The genes are TRBV6-6 and TRBJ1-1; D remains unclear. In germline, CDR1 is MNHNY, CDR2 SVGAGI (reference sequence). Trimming left V 2 bases short and J 3 bases short, with 10 bases between. The CDR3 extends over 14 amino acids. This chain's CDR3 is CASSYGKYDTEAFF. CDR3 coding DNA: TGTGCCAGCAGTTACGGGAAGTACGACACTGAAGCTTTCTTT.

The chain links TRBV30 to TRBJ1-1; 7 nucleotides match TRBD1. The V and J ends lost 5 bases and 0 bases, in that order; junction bases with no gene match: 0. The CDR3 runs to 12 residues. CDR1 is GTSNPN and CDR2 is SVGIG in the germline V gene (reference sequence). The CDR3 nucleotides are TGTGCCTGGGGGACAGTGAACACTGAAGCTTTCTTT. It translates to CAWGTVNTEAFF.

The chain has TRBV15 and TRBJ1-2; 7 bases map to TRBD1. The CDR3 is made up of 18 amino acids. Losses at the gene ends were 0 bases for V and 3 bases for J; bases not matched to a gene: 13. Germline V gives CDR1 LNHNV, CDR2 YYDKDF (reference sequence). CDR3 sequence: CATSRDVSRAGGHYGYTF. The CDR3 bases are TGTGCCACCAGCAGAGATGTTTCAAGGGCAGGGGGACACTATGGCTACACCTTC.

This chain links TRBV6-1 with TRBJ2-5; no firm D call. The CDR3 contains 12 residues. Germline V gives CDR1 MNHNS, CDR2 SASEGT. V shed 0 bases and J shed 4 bases, with 3 bases lying between them. The CDR3 is CASSEASETQYF. For the CDR3, the DNA is TGTGCCAGCAGTGAAGCCTCAGAGACCCAGTACTTC.

A remark on this clone: Other DNA sequences in this specimen translate into the identical CDR3. The genes are TRBV5-1 and TRBJ2-7; D tentatively fits TRBD1 or TRBD2 (7 bases each). Germline assignment: CDR1 SGHRS and CDR2 YFSETQ. This CDR3 has 14 amino acids. V was shortened by 2 bases and J by 6 bases, with 15 bases between the two germline ends. In nucleotides, the CDR3 is TGCGCCAGCAGCTTAGGGCAGGGGGGGGGCGAGCAGTACTTC. Protein product: CASSLGQGGGEQYF.

The chain is built from TRBV9 and TRBJ1-2; 10 nucleotides line up with TRBD1. From germline, CDR1 is SGDLS and CDR2 YYNGEE. This CDR3 is built from 14 residues. The V gene end was trimmed by 2 bases and the J gene end by 7 bases; junction bases not matched to a gene: 5. The DNA of the CDR3 is TGTGCCAGCAGCGTCGGGACAGGGGCGCTTGGCTACACCTTC. Its translation is CASSVGTGALGYTF.